This entry describes one T cell receptor beta chain. Method: immunoSEQ multiplex PCR; TCRdb's copy keeps in-frame clones and lacks some. The sample yields some 300,000 clones, 89% seen once. The CDR3 has 14 residues. V lost 5 bases and J lost 6, with 13 bases in between. CDR1 is LNHNV, CDR2 YYDKDF, per germline (reference sequence). The sample belongs to a study of blood T cell repertoires in COVID-19. For the study at large: Spain, Italy and the United States supplied samples that represented acute and convalescent COVID-19.

This clonotype originated in a woman aged 35 to 49 who had recovered from COVID-19. The chain couples TRBV15 to TRBJ1-4, with a weak D call TRBD1 (6 bases). Sequences were obtained from PBMCs or T cells enriched from blood (not recorded which). As DNA, the CDR3 is TGTGCCACCAGCCTCGGGGGGGCGGATGAAAAACTGTTTTTT. It is translated as CATSLGGADEKLFF.